This TCR beta chain stems from a study of T cell repertoires in cytomegalovirus infection. This clonotype showed up just a few times. MiXCR was run by TCRdb on the reads, yielding one entry per CDR3 protein. The sample yields 310,000 or so distinct CDR3 sequences, 9.6% seen once. With 0 bases removed from V and 3 bases from J, the gap between germline ends came to 15 bases. This CDR3 region has 16 residues. Germline CDR1 DFQATT, CDR2 SNEGSKA (reference sequence). The specimen was PBMCs. This clonotype was sampled from a human donor in good health (CMV status not recorded). Some clones in this sample may be carry-over from other donors' samples. This chain uses TRBV20-1 with TRBJ1-5; D perhaps matches TRBD1 (6 bases). The CDR3 DNA sequence: TGCAGTGCTAGAGAGAATGCCAGGGGCGACAATCAGCCCCAGCATTTT. This codes for CSARENARGDNQPQHF.